Listed here are 14 T cell receptor beta chains from one sample, sequenced in a study of blood T cell repertoires in COVID-19. Clones were sequenced by immunoSEQ multiplex PCR, and TCRdb holds only the in-frame ones, with some missing. The sample holds a few hundred thousand clones, just over 85% seen once. The specimen was PBMCs or T cells enriched from blood (not recorded which). Receptor source: a woman in her 40s with acute COVID-19.

The V gene is TRBV7-9, the J gene TRBJ1-1; TRBD1 aligns across 7 bases. The CDR3 contains 14 residues. J lost 1 base, V lost 6 bases, and 5 bases had no gene match. CDR1 is SEHNR, CDR2 FQNEAQ, per germline (reference sequence). The CDR3 sequence is CASRPGTANTEAFF. The CDR3 DNA is TGTGCCAGCAGACCCGGGACAGCGAACACTGAAGCTTTCTTT. Based on the CDR3 plus reference TRBV7-9 and TRBJ1-1, the full variable domain is DTGVSQNPRHKITKRGQNVTFRCDPISEHNRLYWYRQTLGQGPEFLTYFQNEAQLEKSRLLSDRFSAERPKGSFSTLEIQRTEQGDSAMYLCASRPGTANTEAFFGQGTRLTVV.

V is TRBV3-1 (or the pseudogene TRBV3-2) and J is TRBJ2-2, with 14 bases that match TRBD2. The CDR3 extends over 15 amino acids. The junction had 4 bases not matched to a gene; V was cut back by 8 bases and J by 5 bases. Germline V lookup: CDR1 LGHDT, CDR2 YNNKEL (reference sequence). As DNA, the CDR3 is TGTGCCAGCGGATGGACTAGCGGGGGGACCGGGGAGCTGTTTTTT. Its translation: CASGWTSGGTGELFF.

The chain is built from TRBV6-5 and TRBJ1-2, with TRBD1 identical over 7 bases. The germline V gene has CDR1 MNHEY and CDR2 SVGAGI. V lost 6 bases, J lost 4 bases, and 8 bases stayed unmatched. CDR3 length: 14 amino acids. The CDR3 loop is CASRALTGTYGYTF. The CDR3 nucleotides read TGTGCCAGCAGAGCCTTGACAGGGACCTATGGCTACACCTTC.

Only a few counts were recorded for this clone. CDR3: CASTRLAGVTDTQYF. In DNA form, the CDR3 reads TGTGCCAGCACCAGACTAGCGGGTGTCACAGATACGCAGTATTTT. The V call is TRBV19, the J call TRBJ2-3, with 10 bases matching TRBD2. The trim removed 9 bases at V and 2 bases at J, leaving 8 bases unmatched. The germline V gene encodes CDR1 LNHDA and CDR2 SQIVND (reference sequence). This CDR3 has 15 amino acids.

The V gene is TRBV7-2, the J gene TRBJ2-1; 10 nucleotides align to TRBD2. The germline gives CDR1 SGHTA, CDR2 FQGNSA. The CDR3 runs to 15 residues. V dropped 4 bases and J dropped 5; count of bases not matched to a gene: 5. The CDR3 DNA reads as TGTGCCAGCAGCTCCTGGACTAGCGGAAACAATGAGCAGTTCTTC. Protein: CASSSWTSGNNEQFF.

This clone was seen once. J is TRBJ2-5 and V is TRBV4-1; 8 bases map to TRBD1. The CDR3 loop spans 15 amino acids. The trim removed 1 base at V and 5 bases at J, leaving 6 bases unmatched. CDR1 is MGHRA and CDR2 is YSYEKL in the germline V gene. The CDR3 DNA follows: TGCGCCAGCAGCCAAGGTACAGGGGGACGGGAGACCCAGTACTTC. It codes for CASSQGTGGRETQYF.

This clone turned up a few times. Other DNA sequences within the sample encode an identical CDR3. The chain uses TRBV28 and TRBJ2-7; tentative D call: TRBD1 (6 bases). CDR1 and CDR2 (germline): MDHEN, SYDVKM. The CDR3 has 15 amino acids. Trimming shortened V by 5 bases and J by 5 bases, and 19 bases separated the two germline ends. The CDR3 reads CASSPIGGFSDEQYF. The CDR3 nucleotides read TGTGCCAGCAGTCCCATAGGGGGTTTTTCGGACGAGCAGTACTTC.

This clone occurred once. This chain joins TRBV5-8 and TRBJ2-1, with D unclear. The CDR3 is 14 amino acids. Germline V gene data show CDR1 as SGHTS and CDR2 as YDEGEE. Trimming pared 0 bases from V and 3 bases from J, leaving 7 bases between. As DNA, the CDR3 is TGTGCCAGCAGCTTGGCAGGTTACTACAATGAGCAGTTCTTC. Protein product: CASSLAGYYNEQFF.

The chain uses TRBV2 and TRBJ1-5; D may be TRBD1 (5 bases). The germline CDR1 and CDR2 sequences are SNHLY and FYNNEI. The CDR3 totals 14 residues. V gave up 2 bases and J gave up 4 bases, with 9 bases separating them. The CDR3 region is CASSELGGNQPQHF. DNA for the CDR3: TGTGCCAGCAGTGAATTGGGGGGGAATCAGCCCCAGCATTTT.

This rearrangement joins TRBV5-8 to TRBJ2-1, with 8 bases fitting TRBD2. Per germline, CDR1 SGHTS and CDR2 YDEGEE. V was clipped by 1 base and J by 12 bases; unmatched bases: 15. This CDR3 is built from 16 residues. The CDR3: CASSLTRLAGRIGQFF. The CDR3 DNA sequence: TGTGCCAGCAGCTTGACGCGGCTAGCGGGCCGCATCGGGCAGTTCTTC.

The chain employs TRBV5-4 and TRBJ1-5; a weak D match, TRBD1 (5 bases). Trimming pared 2 bases from V and 6 bases from J, leaving 9 bases between. Germline assignment: CDR1 SGHNT and CDR2 YYREEE (reference sequence). The CDR3 is made up of 13 amino acids. CDR3 DNA sequence: TGTGCCAGCAGCTTTGAAAGGGGTCAGCCCCAGCATTTT. It codes for CASSFERGQPQHF.

The CDR3 protein is CATSDPGTSGINEQFF. The CDR3 DNA follows: TGTGCCACCAGTGATCCCGGGACTAGCGGAATCAATGAGCAGTTCTTC. The chain has TRBV24-1 and TRBJ2-1; 11 positions agree with TRBD2. The germline V gene has CDR1 KGHDR and CDR2 SFDVKD. The V and J ends lost 3 bases and 6 bases, in that order; junction bases with no gene match: 6. There are 16 residues in the CDR3.

V usage is TRBV7-2 and J usage is TRBJ2-1; 12 bases map to TRBD1. The CDR3 is 18 amino acids. Germline CDR1 SGHTA, CDR2 FQGNSA. V trimming: 5 bases; J trimming: 0 bases; junction bases outside the gene matches: 8. The CDR3 region is CASSRDRGLSGSYNEQFF. CDR3 in DNA: TGTGCCAGCAGCCGGGACAGGGGGCTTTCGGGCTCCTACAATGAGCAGTTCTTC.

This clone was counted between two and nine times. The chain couples TRBV10-3 to TRBJ2-7; a weak D match, TRBD2 (6 bases). The V and J ends lost 6 bases and 0 bases respectively, with 12 bases between them. From germline, CDR1 is ENHRY and CDR2 SYGVKD. This CDR3 is built from 14 residues. In DNA form, the CDR3 reads TGTGCCATCAGCAGCCGCGGGGACTCCTACGAGCAGTACTTC. Its translation is CAISSRGDSYEQYF.